This T cell receptor beta chain is drawn from a study of blood T cell repertoires in COVID-19. Sequencing was performed with immunoSEQ multiplex PCR; in TCRdb, only in-frame clones are kept and a portion is missing. The repertoire holds 95,000 to 130,000 clones, roughly four fifths seen once, with just under 7.5% in the top ten. The sequencing sample was made of peripheral blood. The sequence was collected from a man between 65 and 80 years old with active or convalescent COVID-19.

Written as DNA, the CDR3 is TGTGCCAGCAGCCCGGGGACAGCGAATGGCTACACCTTC. The encoded protein is CASSPGTANGYTF. The chain couples TRBV3-1 (or the pseudogene TRBV3-2) to TRBJ1-2, with TRBD1 matching over 7 bases. This CDR3 has 13 amino acids. Germline loops: CDR1 LGHDT, CDR2 YNNKEL (reference sequence). V lost 4 bases, J lost 6 bases, and 5 bases stayed unmatched.